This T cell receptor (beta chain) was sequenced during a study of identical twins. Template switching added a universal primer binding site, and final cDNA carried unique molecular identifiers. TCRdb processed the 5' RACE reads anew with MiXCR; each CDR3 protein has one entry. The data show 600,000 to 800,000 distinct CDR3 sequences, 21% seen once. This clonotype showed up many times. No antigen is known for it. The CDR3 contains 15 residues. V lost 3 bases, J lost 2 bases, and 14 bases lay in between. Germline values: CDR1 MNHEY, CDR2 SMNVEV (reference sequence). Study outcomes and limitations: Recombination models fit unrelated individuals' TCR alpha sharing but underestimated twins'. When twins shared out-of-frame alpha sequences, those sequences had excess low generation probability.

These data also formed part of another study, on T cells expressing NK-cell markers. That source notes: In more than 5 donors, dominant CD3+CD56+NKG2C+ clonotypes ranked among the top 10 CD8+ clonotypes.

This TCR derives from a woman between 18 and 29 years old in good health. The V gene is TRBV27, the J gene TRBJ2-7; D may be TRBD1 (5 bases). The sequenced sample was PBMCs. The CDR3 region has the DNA TGTGCCAGCAGTTTTCAGGGTTGGTCGCCCTACGAGCAGTACTTC. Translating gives CASSFQGWSPYEQYF.